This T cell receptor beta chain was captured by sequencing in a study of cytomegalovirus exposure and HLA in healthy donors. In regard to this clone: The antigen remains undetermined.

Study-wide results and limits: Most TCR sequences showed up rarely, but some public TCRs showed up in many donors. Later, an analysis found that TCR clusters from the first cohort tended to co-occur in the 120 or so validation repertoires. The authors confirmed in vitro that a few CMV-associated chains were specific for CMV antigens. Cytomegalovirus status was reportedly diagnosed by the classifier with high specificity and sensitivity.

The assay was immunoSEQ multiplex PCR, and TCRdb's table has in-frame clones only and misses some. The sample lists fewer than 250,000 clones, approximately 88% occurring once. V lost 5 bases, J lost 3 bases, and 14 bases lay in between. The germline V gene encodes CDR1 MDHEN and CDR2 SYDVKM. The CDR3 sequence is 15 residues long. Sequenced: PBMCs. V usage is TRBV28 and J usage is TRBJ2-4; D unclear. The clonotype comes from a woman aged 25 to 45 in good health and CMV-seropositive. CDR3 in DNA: TGTGCCAGCAGTCCCAGGTATTTCGGCAAAAACATTCAGTACTTC. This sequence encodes CASSPRYFGKNIQYF.